The clone carrying this TCR beta chain was counted a few times. The antigen is unknown. This record belongs to a study of identical twins. Study results and limitations: Twins' surplus sharing was weaker for beta out-of-frame sequences. Out-of-frame alpha sequences shared by twins were enriched for low generation probability.

The CDR3 has 13 residues. Germline V gene sequence: CDR1 MDHEN, CDR2 SYDVKM. Trimming stripped 3 bases from V and 7 bases from J, with 10 bases between. With template switching, a universal primer site was added, and the cDNA carried unique molecular identifiers. Each CDR3 protein gets one entry after TCRdb re-called the 5' RACE reads with MiXCR. The sample carries around 1.7 million distinct CDR3 sequences, roughly 35% recorded once. The clonotype was recovered from a newborn girl in good health. V gene TRBV28 combines with J gene TRBJ1-5; D is unresolved. Sequenced material: cord blood. For the CDR3, the DNA is TGTGCCAGCAGTTTTCCGGGATCCCAGCCCCAGCATTTT. Protein sequence: CASSFPGSQPQHF.